A single sample gave rise to the 12 T cell receptor beta chains below, sequenced in a study of neurological immune-mediated disorders. MiXCR, applied by TCRdb to the 5' RACE reads, yields one record per CDR3 protein. The sample records more than 50,000 distinct CDR3 sequences, 3.5% to 4.5% being singletons. Sample: PBMCs. The receptors stem from a woman between 50 and 59 years old with multiple sclerosis.

In the case of this clonotype: A single base separates this from a much larger clone, so it may be a read error. The chain is built from TRBV3-1 and TRBJ2-1; D is ambiguous. Germline V lookup: CDR1 LGHDT, CDR2 YNNKEL (reference sequence). The CDR3 runs 12 residues. V lost 5 bases and J lost 7, with 9 bases in between. The CDR3 region has the DNA TGTGCCAGCAGCACAATCCAGAATGAGCAGTTCTTC. Translated: CASSTIQNEQFF.

This clonotype occurred many times. The chain combines TRBV5-1 with TRBJ2-1; D is uncertain. The CDR3 covers 15 residues. Germline lookup yields CDR1 SGHRS and CDR2 YFSETQ. V was trimmed by 0 bases and J by 9 bases, leaving 16 bases between them. The CDR3 is CASSLASVTLREQFF. DNA for the CDR3: TGCGCCAGCAGCTTGGCCTCCGTGACTTTGCGTGAGCAGTTCTTC.

The J gene is TRBJ1-1, the V gene TRBV18, with 9 nucleotides matching TRBD1. This CDR3 has 16 residues. With 3 bases clipped from V and 8 bases from J, the junction kept 13 bases outside the gene matches. CDR1 and CDR2 from the germline V gene are KGHSH and LQKENI. CDR3: CASSPTPGTGTPEAFF. CDR3 nucleotides: TGTGCCAGCTCACCGACCCCCGGGACAGGGACGCCCGAAGCTTTCTTT.

The table lists this clonotype with a few counts. The CDR3 DNA reads TGTGCCAGCTCCACATCCGGGACAGGGAGGACCGGGGAGCTGTTTTTT. This codes for CASSTSGTGRTGELFF. This rearrangement joins TRBV28 to TRBJ2-2, with TRBD1 matching 9 bases. CDR1 and CDR2 from the germline V gene are MDHEN and SYDVKM. The CDR3 length is 16 residues. V lost 8 bases to trimming and J lost 5 bases; unmatched junction nucleotides: 12.

This clonotype was recorded at least ten times. This CDR3 is CASSWTIQETQYF. The CDR3 nucleotides are TGTGCCAGCAGCTGGACTATTCAAGAGACCCAGTACTTC. The chain uses TRBV3-1 and TRBJ2-5, with D perhaps TRBD2 (6 bases). Germline V CDR1 and CDR2: LGHDT, YNNKEL (reference sequence). The CDR3 length is 13 residues. Trimming removed 5 bases at V and 2 bases at J, with 9 bases between.

This clonotype came up many times. V gene TRBV12-3 or TRBV12-4 combines with J gene TRBJ2-7; D is ambiguous. This CDR3 region has 16 residues. Trimming took off 3 bases at V and 2 bases at J, with 17 bases between the two ends. CDR3 nucleotides: TGTGCCAGCAGTTTTCTTTTAACCGGCCCCACCTACGAGCAGTACTTC. Its protein is CASSFLLTGPTYEQYF.

This clonotype was counted at least ten times. At one end the junction does not follow the germline gene, possibly because of a read error. The gene calls are TRBV7-6 and TRBJ1-5; tentatively, D is TRBD1 (5 bases). Germline V CDR1 and CDR2: SGHVS, FNYEAQ. The CDR3 spans 15 residues. CDR3 in DNA: TGTGCCAGCAGCGTCGAGCCGGGGCACAATCAGCCCCAGAATTTT. It translates to CASSVEPGHNQPQNF.

This clonotype showed up many times. The chain joins TRBV12-3 or TRBV12-4 to TRBJ2-3; D is perhaps TRBD2 (5 bases). The CDR3 loop spans 12 amino acids. V lost 10 bases and J 4 bases, leaving 12 bases between the germline ends. The CDR3 is CATRGYADTQYF. The CDR3 DNA is TGTGCCACACGAGGGTATGCAGATACGCAGTATTTT.

This clonotype appeared many times. The V and J genes are TRBV20-1 and TRBJ2-7, with unresolved D. Germline-derived CDR1 and CDR2 are DFQATT and SNEGSKA (reference sequence). Trimming left V 3 bases short and J 2 bases short, with 11 bases between. The CDR3 contains 13 residues. The CDR3 region is CSARSITTYEQYF. CDR3 nucleotide sequence: TGCAGTGCTAGGTCGATCACAACCTACGAGCAGTACTTC.

This clonotype came up many times. The chain carries TRBV4-3 and TRBJ1-6, with D unresolved. This CDR3 contains 13 residues. V lost 4 bases and J 10 bases, leaving 11 bases between the germline ends. The germline V gene has CDR1 LGHNA and CDR2 YSLEER. For the CDR3, the DNA is TGCGCCAGCAGCCCCCGAGTTGGGTCACCCCTCCACTTT. It translates to CASSPRVGSPLHF.

This clonotype has a count of ten or more. The rearrangement links TRBV12-3 or TRBV12-4 to TRBJ2-3; D unclear. V lost 1 base to trimming and J lost 5 bases, with 7 bases between them. This CDR3 region has 13 residues. The CDR3 DNA reads as TGTGCCAGCAGTTTAGTGGTGGTAGATACGCAGTATTTT. It specifies CASSLVVVDTQYF.

This chain links TRBV30 with TRBJ1-2; the match to TRBD1 covers 8 bases. The CDR3 spans 15 residues. The V gene's germline CDR1 is GTSNPN and CDR2 SVGIG (reference sequence). V was clipped by 2 bases and J by 6 bases; unmatched bases: 11. The chain's CDR3 is CAWSPGTQGANGYTF. CDR3 coding DNA: TGTGCCTGGAGTCCCGGGACTCAGGGGGCCAATGGCTACACCTTC.